These 4 T cell receptor beta chains came from one sample sequenced in a study of CD8+ T cells in alopecia areata. As to treatment: oral pan-JAK inhibitor, 5-10 mg twice daily. RNA extraction was followed by reverse transcription into cDNA, which acted as the sequencing template. Profiling relied on immunoSEQ multiplex PCR, and the TCRdb table lists in-frame clones only, not all of them. The sample includes about 200,000 clones, roughly 64% seen only once; the top ten take approximately 5.1%. The material was CD4+ T cells sorted from blood, obtained at week 24, from a patient treated with tofacitinib. The origin of the receptors is a human donor with alopecia areata.

The rearrangement uses TRBV30 and TRBJ1-1; 9 bases match TRBD1. With V trimmed by 0 bases and J by 0 bases, 2 bases remained unmatched. In germline, CDR1 is GTSNPN, CDR2 SVGIG (reference sequence). The CDR3 extends over 15 amino acids. The CDR3 nucleotides are TGTGCCTGGAGTGTACAGGGGGCTATGAACACTGAAGCTTTCTTT. Its translation: CAWSVQGAMNTEAFF. The full variable domain, with the rest looked up from reference TRBV30 and TRBJ1-1, is SQTIHQWPATLVQPVGSPLSLECTVEGTSNPNLYWYRQAAGRGLQLLFYSVGIGQISSEVPQNLSASRPQDRQFILSSKKLLLSDSGFYLCAWSVQGAMNTEAFFGQGTRLTVV.

The J gene is TRBJ1-3, the V gene TRBV29-1; D is undetermined. Germline CDR1 is SQVTM and CDR2 is ANQGSEA. CDR3 length: 12 residues. The V end was cut by 7 bases, the J end by 2 bases, with 9 bases between. Here the CDR3 reads CSARTAGNTIYF. The CDR3 nucleotides are TGCAGCGCCCGGACGGCTGGAAACACCATATATTTT.

CDR3 in amino acids: CASSLPPGYEQYF. The DNA of the CDR3 is TGCGCCAGCAGCTTGCCCCCGGGTTACGAGCAGTACTTC. The chain employs TRBV5-1 and TRBJ2-7, with unresolved D. Germline CDR1 is SGHRS and CDR2 is YFSETQ. CDR3 length equals 13 residues. V lost 1 base and J lost 4, with 9 bases in between.

This clone has only a few counts. The chain is built from TRBV5-4 and TRBJ2-5; D is unresolved. The length of the CDR3 is 15 residues. Per germline, CDR1 SGHNT and CDR2 YYREEE (reference sequence). Trimming removed 5 bases at V and 1 base at J, with 15 bases between. The CDR3 nucleotides are TGTGCCAGCAGTTCGACGTTACACCCCCAAGAGACCCAGTACTTC. This translates into CASSSTLHPQETQYF. The variable domain in full, completed from reference TRBV5-4 and TRBJ2-5, reads ETGVTQSPTHLIKTRGQQVTLRCSSQSGHNTVSWYQQALGQGPQFIFQYYREEENGRGNFPPRFSGLQFPNYSSELNVNALELDDSALYLCASSSTLHPQETQYFGPGTRLLVL.